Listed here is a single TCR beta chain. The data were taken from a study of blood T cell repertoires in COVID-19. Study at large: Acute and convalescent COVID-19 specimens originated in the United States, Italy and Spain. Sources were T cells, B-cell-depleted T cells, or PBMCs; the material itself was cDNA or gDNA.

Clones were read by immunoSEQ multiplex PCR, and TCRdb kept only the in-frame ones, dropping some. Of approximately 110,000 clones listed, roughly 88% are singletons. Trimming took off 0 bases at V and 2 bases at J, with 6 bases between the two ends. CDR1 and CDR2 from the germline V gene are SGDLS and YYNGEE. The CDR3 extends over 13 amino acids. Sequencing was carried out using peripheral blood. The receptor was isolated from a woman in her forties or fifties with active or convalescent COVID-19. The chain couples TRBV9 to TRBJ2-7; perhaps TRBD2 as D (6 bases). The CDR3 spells CASSVGEAYEQYF. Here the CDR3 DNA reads TGTGCCAGCAGCGTAGGGGAGGCCTACGAGCAGTACTTC. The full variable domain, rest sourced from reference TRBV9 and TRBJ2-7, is DSGVTQTPKHLITATGQRVTLRCSPRSGDLSVYWYQQSLDQGLQFLIQYYNGEERAKGNILERFSAQQFPDLHSELNLSSLELGDSALYFCASSVGEAYEQYFGPGTRLTVT.